This paragraph covers one T cell receptor beta chain sequence. These data belong to a study of naive and memory T cell subsets. The beta constant-region primer was an equimolar mix of two oligonucleotides covering TRBC1 and TRBC2. TCRdb re-called the UMI-ligation and nested PCR reads through MiXCR, storing one row per CDR3 protein. Here the sample spans 140,000 to 150,000 distinct CDR3 sequences, approximately 17% being singletons. CDR1 is SEHNR and CDR2 is FQNEAQ in the germline V gene (reference sequence). The germline V and J ends were trimmed by 5 bases and 5 bases, with 19 bases remaining between them. The CDR3 has 16 residues.

Material: naive CD4+ T cells from blood. V and J are TRBV7-9 and TRBJ2-1, with D perhaps TRBD1 or TRBD2 (5 bases each). The TCR comes from a human donor in good health. The CDR3 protein is CASSLGTFSIDNEQFF. DNA for the CDR3: TGTGCCAGCAGCCTGGGGACGTTTTCAATCGACAATGAGCAGTTCTTC.